A selection of T cell receptor beta chains follows, all from one sample in a study of brain T cells in children with intractable seizures. The data were produced by immunoSEQ multiplex PCR, yet TCRdb's version contains in-frame clones alone and is incomplete. In the table there are 80,000 or so clones, under 95% of which are singletons. Sequences were derived from peripheral blood, sampled at surgery. These receptors came from a boy younger than two with tuberous sclerosis and intractable seizures. Each CDR3 is given with its conserved first and last residue. A D gene is named only where the DNA matches it firmly. Expanded clones get a size class; other rows say once, few or many, or leave the size out.

>TRBJ2-1|TRBV9|TRBD2|-
TGTGCCAGCAGCGCAAATAGCGGGAGGGCCAATGAGCAGTTCTTC
CASSANSGRANEQFF
>TRBJ2-7|TRBV5-1|TRBD2|-
TGCGCCAGCAGCCGACTAGCTCTCTACGAGCAGTACTTC
CASSRLALYEQYF
>TRBJ2-5|TRBV5-5|-|-
TGTGCCAGCAGCTTGCTGGGGTCCTCAAGTTTGGAGACCCAGTACTTC
CASSLLGSSSLETQYF
>TRBJ1-1|TRBV5-1|-|-
TGCGCCAGCAGCTTGTTGGGGGACACTGAAGCTTTCTTT
CASSLLGDTEAFF
>TRBJ2-3|TRBV29-1|-|-
TGCAGCGTTGAAGATCTTCAGGGGTTGGGCACAGATACGCAGTATTTT
CSVEDLQGLGTDTQYF
>TRBJ2-3|TRBV5-4|TRBD2|-
TGTGCCAGCAGCTTGCCCAACAGACTAGCAGGACCAGATACGCAGTATTTT
CASSLPNRLAGPDTQYF
>TRBJ1-5|TRBV6-6|-|-
TGTGCCAGCACCCTCTCGGACGGTAGCAATCAGCCCCAGCATTTT
CASTLSDGSNQPQHF
>TRBJ2-1|TRBV27|TRBD2|-
TGTGCCAGCAGTTTACCCCGGACTAGCGGAGCCTACAATGAGCAGTTCTTC
CASSLPRTSGAYNEQFF
>TRBJ1-5|TRBV3-1/TRBV3-2|TRBD1|-
TGTGCCAGCAGCCAGCCGGGACAGGGGCCACATAGCAATCAGCCCCAGCATTTT
CASSQPGQGPHSNQPQHF
>TRBJ1-1|TRBV28|-|-
TGTGCCAACAGAGGCTTCACTGAAGCTTTCTTT
CANRGFTEAFF
>TRBJ2-7|TRBV6-5|-|once
TGTGCCAGCAGTTACGCTGGATCGGGACCCTCCTACGAGCAGTACTTC
CASSYAGSGPSYEQYF
>TRBJ1-2|TRBV11-2|-|-
TGTGCCAGCAGCTTAGACGGCTATGGCTACACCTTC
CASSLDGYGYTF
>TRBJ2-7|TRBV29-1|-|-
TGCAGCGCCCGCGGGATGGGGGGTTTTTACGAGCAGTACTTC
CSARGMGGFYEQYF
>TRBJ2-7|TRBV19|-|-
TGTGCCAGTAGTATTTTCTCAGGGTACGAGCAGTACTTC
CASSIFSGYEQYF
>TRBJ2-1|TRBV1|-|once
TGCACCAGCAGCCAGGGCCTAGGAGGACTAGCGGGGTACTACAATGAGCAGTTCTTC
CTSSQGLGGLAGYYNEQFF
>TRBJ2-1|TRBV7-9|-|-
TGTGCCAGCAGCTTGCTACTCTTCAATGAGCAGTTCTTC
CASSLLLFNEQFF
>TRBJ1-6|TRBV11-1|-|-
TGTGCCAGCAGCTTTTCGGGGTATTCACCCCTCCACTTT
CASSFSGYSPLHF
>TRBJ1-2|TRBV5-4|TRBD1|-
TGTGCCAGCAGCTTGGGACAGGGGTTCGAGATTAAGGGCTACACCTTC
CASSLGQGFEIKGYTF
>TRBJ2-3|TRBV20-1|TRBD2|-
TGCAGTGCTAGTTACAGCGGGGGTCCCCTCACAGATACGCAGTATTTT
CSASYSGGPLTDTQYF
>TRBJ2-3|TRBV5-1|-|few
TGCGCCAGCAGCTTGTGGGGCGTCACAGATACGCAGTATTTT
CASSLWGVTDTQYF
>TRBJ2-1|TRBV15|-|-
TGTGCCACCAGCAGAGACAGTGGCGGGCTAGAGCAGTTCTTC
CATSRDSGGLEQFF
>TRBJ1-2|TRBV4-2|-|once
TGTGCCAGCAGCCAAGAGGGTGGGGGATATGGCTACACCTTC
CASSQEGGGYGYTF
>TRBJ2-7|TRBV6-5|TRBD1|once
TGTGCCAGCAGTTACTCTAGGACAGGGATCTACGAGCAGTACTTC
CASSYSRTGIYEQYF
>TRBJ1-4|TRBV11-2|TRBD1|-
TGTGCCAGCAGCTTGGAGATCGTAGGACAGGGGGGTGAAAAACTGTTTTTT
CASSLEIVGQGGEKLFF
>TRBJ1-3|TRBV7-6|-|-
TGTGCCAGCAGCTTAAGCCCCTCTGGAAACACCATATATTTT
CASSLSPSGNTIYF
>TRBJ1-4|TRBV4-1|TRBD1|once
TGCGCCAGCAGCACGCAGGGGGCGCTTAATGAAAAACTGTTTTTT
CASSTQGALNEKLFF
>TRBJ2-7|TRBV3-1/TRBV3-2|TRBD1|-
TGTGCCAGCAGCCAAGATTTAGGGGGCTTTCCCTACGAGCAGTACTTC
CASSQDLGGFPYEQYF
>TRBJ2-1|TRBV9|-|-
TGTGCCAGCAGCGGGCCGGGACTCAGGGGTCCTGAGCAGTTCTTC
CASSGPGLRGPEQFF
>TRBJ1-1|TRBV5-4|-|-
TGTGCCAGCTCCCGGGGGGCTGAAGCTTTCTTT
CASSRGAEAFF
>TRBJ2-7|TRBV5-4|TRBD2|-
TGTGCCAGCAGCCTGCGGACTAGCGGGGTCCACGAGCAGTACTTC
CASSLRTSGVHEQYF
>TRBJ1-1|TRBV5-1|-|-
TGCGCCAGCAGCTTGGAGCCAGGGGTTACTGAAGCTTTCTTT
CASSLEPGVTEAFF
>TRBJ1-1|TRBV9|TRBD1|-
TGTGCCAGCAGCGCCACAGGGGGCATCGTAAACACTGAAGCTTTCTTT
CASSATGGIVNTEAFF
>TRBJ1-2|TRBV7-6|-|-
TGTGCCAGCAGCTTAGCGTTTTCCGGCTATGGCTACACCTTC
CASSLAFSGYGYTF
>TRBJ2-5|TRBV30|-|-
TGTGCCTGGAGTAAGGGGATCCAAGAGACCCAGTACTTC
CAWSKGIQETQYF
>TRBJ2-7|TRBV5-1|-|-
TGCGCCAGCAGCTTGGTCCAAACCTCCTACGAGCAGTACTTC
CASSLVQTSYEQYF
>TRBJ2-7|TRBV11-1|-|-
TGTGCCAGCAGCTCTCAAAGCCACGAGCAGTACTTC
CASSSQSHEQYF
>TRBJ1-1|TRBV5-8|TRBD1|-
TGTGCCAGCAGCTTGTCCCGGGACAGGATTGGGGCAGAAGCTTTCTTT
CASSLSRDRIGAEAFF
>TRBJ2-3|TRBV2|-|-
TGTGCCAGCAGTGTCCGTGGAACTAGCACAGATACGCAGTATTTT
CASSVRGTSTDTQYF
>TRBJ2-7|TRBV11-2|TRBD2|-
TGTGCCAGCAGCTTTAAGGGTAGCGGGGGGGCATATGGGCAGTACTTC
CASSFKGSGGAYGQYF
>TRBJ2-7|TRBV2|-|few
TGTGCCAGCAGTACAGTCCGCGAGCAGTACTTC
CASSTVREQYF
>TRBJ1-3|TRBV12-3/TRBV12-4|-|-
TGTGCCAGCAGTTTATCAGGAAACACCATATATTTT
CASSLSGNTIYF
>TRBJ1-6|TRBV3-1/TRBV3-2|-|-
TGTGCCAGCAGCCAAGTCGAGGGGAATTCACCCCTCCACTTT
CASSQVEGNSPLHF